This passage covers 16 T cell receptor beta chains from one sample sequenced in a study of molecular identifiers for immune sequencing clone quantification. MiXCR was run by TCRdb on the PCR reads, yielding one entry per CDR3 protein. Of about 86,000 distinct CDR3 sequences listed, around a quarter were seen once; the top ten hold 0.6% to 0.9%. Sequencing was carried out using naive CD8+ T cells from blood, with Jurkat cell RNA spiked in. This sample's subset: FACS-sorted CD8+CD4-CCR7+CD45RA+ naive T cells. The receptor source for this set is a human donor in good health. Some libraries in this study had Jurkat cell RNA spiked in.

The chain has TRBV6-5 and TRBJ2-1, with D unclear. Per the germline V gene, CDR1 is MNHEY and CDR2 is SVGAGI. The V gene lost 2 bases and the J gene lost 4 bases, with 15 bases spanning the gap. The CDR3 has 16 residues. This chain's CDR3 is CASSYTPGGNYNEQFF. The CDR3 nucleotides are TGTGCCAGCAGTTACACCCCAGGCGGAAATTACAATGAGCAGTTCTTC.

This clonotype was counted ten times or more. The chain has TRBV15 and TRBJ2-7; possible D gene TRBD1, 6 bases. The CDR3 totals 13 residues. V lost 5 bases to trimming and J lost 4 bases, with 12 bases between them. CDR1 and CDR2 (germline): LNHNV, YYDKDF (reference sequence). This CDR3 is CATSEDRTYEQYF. The CDR3 DNA reads TGTGCCACCAGCGAGGACAGAACTTACGAGCAGTACTTC.

V usage is TRBV7-9 and J usage is TRBJ2-1; 13 positions agree with TRBD2. V dropped 3 bases and J dropped 4; count of bases not matched to a gene: 12. CDR1 and CDR2 from the germline V gene are SEHNR and FQNEAQ (reference sequence). This CDR3 is 19 amino acids long. CDR3 sequence: CASSLTRLAGGADYNEQFF. Written as DNA, the CDR3 is TGTGCCAGCAGCTTGACCCGACTAGCGGGAGGCGCAGATTACAATGAGCAGTTCTTC.

This clonotype was observed at least ten times. V and J are TRBV12-3 or TRBV12-4 and TRBJ2-3; 10 nucleotides line up with TRBD2. CDR3 size: 16 residues. V lost 2 bases, J lost 2 bases, and 4 bases stayed unmatched. The CDR3 loop is CASSLFLAGDTDTQYF. The CDR3 DNA follows: TGTGCCAGCAGTTTATTTCTAGCGGGGGACACAGATACGCAGTATTTT.

This clonotype was counted only a few times. This rearrangement joins TRBV7-2 to TRBJ2-2, with TRBD2 identical over 8 bases. This CDR3 spans 15 amino acids. V was clipped by 1 base and J by 7 bases; unmatched bases: 5. Germline loops: CDR1 SGHTA, CDR2 FQGNSA. DNA for the CDR3: TGTGCCAGCAGCTTAGTCGGGGGGGCAATCGGGGAGCTGTTTTTT. It specifies CASSLVGGAIGELFF.

This clonotype was seen at least ten times. The chain links TRBV5-1 to TRBJ1-4, with TRBD1 matching over 7 bases. V trimming: 1 base; J trimming: 2 bases; junction bases outside the gene matches: 2. Germline CDR1 SGHRS, CDR2 YFSETQ. This CDR3 comprises 15 residues. The chain's CDR3 is CASSLTQGTNEKLFF. Here the CDR3 DNA reads TGCGCCAGCAGCTTGACACAGGGGACTAATGAAAAACTGTTTTTT.

This clonotype was counted only a few times. This chain links TRBV4-1 with TRBJ1-2, with TRBD1 matching 8 bases. The CDR3 contains 14 residues. V trimming: 0 bases; J trimming: 8 bases; junction bases outside the gene matches: 5. In germline, CDR1 is MGHRA, CDR2 YSYEKL. The CDR3 DNA sequence: TGCGCCAGCAGCCAAGACAGGGGGCTGGGAGGCTACACCTTC. It translates to CASSQDRGLGGYTF.

In this sample, this clonotype turned up a few times. The chain couples TRBV6-2 or TRBV6-3 to TRBJ2-7, with D possibly being TRBD2 (6 bases). This CDR3 spans 16 amino acids. The germline gives CDR1 MNHEY, CDR2 SVGEGT. The V end lost 4 bases, the J end lost 5 bases, and 21 bases lay between the germline ends. The CDR3 DNA reads as TGTGCCAGCAGTTCAATTCCGGGACCGGGGGACCACGAGCAGTACTTC. Translated, it gives CASSSIPGPGDHEQYF.

This clonotype was recorded only once. The genes are TRBV30 and TRBJ2-3; D unresolved. CDR1 and CDR2 from the germline V gene are GTSNPN and SVGIG (reference sequence). The CDR3 has 11 residues. V was cut by 5 bases and J by 8 bases, with 11 bases left in between. This CDR3 is CAWETPATQYF. CDR3 nucleotides: TGTGCCTGGGAAACGCCAGCTACGCAGTATTTT.

As concerns this clonotype: Just one base apart from a much larger clone, this may be a read error. The rearrangement uses TRBV6-1 and TRBJ2-3; TRBD1 matches 10 bases. This CDR3 has 15 amino acids. Germline V gene lookup returns CDR1 MNHNS and CDR2 SASEGT. The CDR3 protein is CASSDGTGDTATQYF. In DNA, the CDR3 is TGTGCCAGCAGTGACGGGACAGGGGACACAGCTACGCAGTATTTT.

This clonotype showed up many times. The chain joins TRBV27 to TRBJ2-3; D not certain. This CDR3 spans 14 amino acids. The V gene's germline CDR1 is MNHEY and CDR2 SMNVEV (reference sequence). Trimming shortened V by 1 base and J by 6 bases, and 11 bases separated the two germline ends. CDR3 DNA: TGTGCCAGCAGTTTATTTCAGGCACACGATACGCAGTATTTT. Translating gives CASSLFQAHDTQYF.

As for this clonotype: A much larger clonotype is one base distant, so this may be a read error. Given the absence of the conserved phenylalanine or tryptophan at the CDR3 end, a read error is likely. The chain links TRBV30 to TRBJ2-7; the D is unclear. The CDR3 has 10 residues. CDR1 and CDR2 from the germline V gene are GTSNPN and SVGIG (reference sequence). Trimming pared 0 bases from V and 7 bases from J, leaving 4 bases between. The DNA for the CDR3 is TGTGCCTGGAGTGTTACTGAGCAGTACTGC. It encodes CAWSVTEQYC.

Regarding this clonotype: Just one base apart from a much larger clone, this may be a read error. The chain employs TRBV7-9 and TRBJ1-3; D uncertain. CDR1 is SEHNR and CDR2 is FQNEAQ in the germline V gene (reference sequence). CDR3 length: 15 residues. The CDR3 DNA is TGTGCCAGCAGCTTACTTCCCTCCTCTGGAAACGCCATATATTTT. Translated: CASSLLPSSGNAIYF.

The V and J genes are TRBV6-5 and TRBJ2-3, with TRBD2 as a possible D gene (6 bases). Trimming removed 2 bases at V and 2 bases at J, with 8 bases between. CDR3 length equals 14 residues. The germline gives CDR1 MNHEY, CDR2 SVGAGI. CDR3 bases: TGTGCCAGCAGTTACGGGGGGTCCACAGATACGCAGTATTTT. Translating it yields CASSYGGSTDTQYF.

The sample holds many counts of this clonotype. The chain links TRBV4-1 to TRBJ1-1, with 8 bases matching TRBD1. Germline V gene data show CDR1 as MGHRA and CDR2 as YSYEKL. This CDR3 contains 15 residues. V lost 2 bases, J lost 3 bases, and 5 bases stayed unmatched. CDR3 protein: CASSQSSTGDTEAFF. The CDR3 bases are TGCGCCAGCAGCCAAAGCTCGACAGGGGACACTGAAGCTTTCTTT.

This clonotype was picked up a small number of times. The chain's CDR3 is CASRARSGGFTDTQYF. CDR3 DNA sequence: TGCGCCAGCAGGGCTCGATCGGGGGGATTCACAGATACGCAGTATTTT. The chain employs TRBV5-1 and TRBJ2-3; the match to TRBD2 covers 7 bases. CDR1 is SGHRS, CDR2 YFSETQ, per germline. J lost 2 bases, V lost 5 bases, and 11 bases had no gene match. This CDR3 has 16 residues. The full variable domain, with the rest looked up from reference TRBV5-1 and TRBJ2-3, is KAGVTQTPRYLIKTRGQQVTLSCSPISGHRSVSWYQQTPGQGLQFLFEYFSETQRNKGNFPGRFSGRQFSNSRSEMNVSTLELGDSALYLCASRARSGGFTDTQYFGPGTRLTVL.